Shown below are 27 T cell receptor beta chains from a single sample sequenced in a study of blood T cell repertoires in COVID-19. The method was immunoSEQ multiplex PCR; TCRdb's version includes in-frame clones alone and lacks a portion of them. The table shows about 180,000 clones, with about 87% occurring only once. Source material: peripheral blood. All receptors come from a man aged 55 to 70 with COVID-19, enrolled during active disease.

The gene calls are TRBV7-9 and TRBJ1-2, with 7 bases identical to TRBD1. The V and J ends lost 6 bases and 5 bases, in that order; junction bases with no gene match: 9. This CDR3 region has 14 residues. Germline-derived CDR1 and CDR2 are SEHNR and FQNEAQ (reference sequence). The CDR3 is CASRGPGTVYGYTF. Written as DNA, the CDR3 is TGTGCCAGCAGGGGACCCGGGACAGTTTATGGCTACACCTTC.

This clone was picked up one time. V is TRBV12-3 or TRBV12-4 and J is TRBJ2-5; no clear D gene. Trimming took 10 bases from V and 3 from J, leaving 15 bases between them. The CDR3 has 13 amino acids. As DNA, the CDR3 is TGTGCCACCTCGTTTAGAGGAAAAGAGACCCAGTACTTC. Translated: CATSFRGKETQYF.

The V call is TRBV3-1 (or the pseudogene TRBV3-2), the J call TRBJ2-2, with TRBD1 matching over 8 bases. Per germline, CDR1 LGHDT and CDR2 YNNKEL (reference sequence). The CDR3 consists of 16 residues. V trimming: 3 bases; J trimming: 4 bases; junction bases outside the gene matches: 7. The CDR3 sequence: CASSHKDRASTGELFF. The DNA of the CDR3 is TGTGCCAGCAGCCACAAGGACAGGGCGAGCACCGGGGAGCTGTTTTTT.

This chain joins TRBV7-8 and TRBJ2-3, with 7 bases that match TRBD1. With 5 bases clipped from V and 2 bases from J, the junction kept 16 bases outside the gene matches. The germline V gene has CDR1 SGHVS and CDR2 FQNEAQ. The CDR3 loop spans 18 amino acids. The DNA of the CDR3 is TGTGCCAGCAGCCCACCGCTTTCGAGGGGACAGAACACAGATACGCAGTATTTT. This encodes CASSPPLSRGQNTDTQYF.

The CDR3 loop is CASSTLLGGVYEQYF. In nucleotides, the CDR3 is TGTGCCAGTAGTACCCTACTTGGGGGGGTCTACGAGCAGTACTTC. The rearrangement uses TRBV19 and TRBJ2-7; 7 nucleotides line up with TRBD2. V lost 4 bases to trimming and J lost 3 bases; unmatched junction nucleotides: 9. From germline, CDR1 is LNHDA and CDR2 SQIVND (reference sequence). The CDR3 consists of 15 residues.

This chain links TRBV6-5 with TRBJ1-4; 9 bases map to TRBD1. The germline V gene has CDR1 MNHEY and CDR2 SVGAGI. This CDR3 has 13 residues. V lost 7 bases and J lost 7; bases outside the gene matches: 4. The chain's CDR3 is CASTTGGFEKLFF. CDR3 bases: TGTGCCAGCACCACAGGGGGCTTTGAAAAACTGTTTTTT.

This clone was counted a few times. The chain employs TRBV28 and TRBJ2-1; a possible D gene is TRBD2 (6 bases). V was trimmed by 5 bases and J by 7 bases, leaving 15 bases between them. In germline, CDR1 is MDHEN, CDR2 SYDVKM. CDR3 length: 14 residues. CDR3 sequence reads: CASSGAGGRNEQFF. In DNA, the CDR3 is TGTGCCAGCAGTGGGGCAGGAGGGAGGAATGAGCAGTTCTTC. Using reference TRBV28 and TRBJ2-1 for the parts outside the CDR3, the full variable domain is DVKVTQSSRYLVKRTGEKVFLECVQDMDHENMFWYRQDPGLGLRLIYFSYDVKMKEKGDIPEGYSVSREKKERFSLILESASTNQTSMYLCASSGAGGRNEQFFGPGTRLTVL.

The count of this clone is one. The V call is TRBV18, the J call TRBJ2-3, with TRBD1 matching over 12 bases. Trimming took 3 bases from V and 3 from J; bases not matched to a gene: 4. The CDR3 has 16 residues. The germline gives CDR1 KGHSH, CDR2 LQKENI. The CDR3 is CASSPPGQGATDTQYF. The CDR3 DNA reads as TGTGCCAGCTCACCGCCGGGACAGGGGGCGACAGATACGCAGTATTTT.

CDR3 sequence reads: CASSYLGGGNEQFF. The CDR3 coding sequence is TGTGCCAGCAGTTACCTCGGGGGGGGCAATGAGCAGTTCTTC. The rearrangement links TRBV6-2 or TRBV6-3 to TRBJ2-1; 8 nucleotides line up with TRBD2. CDR1 and CDR2 (germline): MNHEY, SVGEGT. V lost 2 bases and J lost 6; bases outside the gene matches: 3. This CDR3 has 14 residues.

J is TRBJ1-3 and V is TRBV28; the match to TRBD1 covers 7 bases. J was trimmed by 0 bases and V by 4 bases; bases with no gene match: 6. Germline CDR1 MDHEN, CDR2 SYDVKM. CDR3 size: 16 residues. The CDR3 reads CASSSYDRDSGNTIYF. For the CDR3, the DNA is TGTGCCAGCAGTTCGTACGACAGGGACTCTGGAAACACCATATATTTT.

As to this clone: Other DNA sequences from this sample encode an identical CDR3 as well. This chain links TRBV25-1 with TRBJ1-2; perhaps TRBD1 as D (6 bases). Germline CDR1 and CDR2: MGHDK and SYGVNS. This CDR3 has 13 residues. Between the trimmed V and J ends, which lost 4 bases and 2 bases, there was a span of 8 bases. The CDR3 spells CASSAQGNYGYTF. The CDR3 region has the DNA TGTGCCAGCAGTGCCCAGGGGAACTATGGCTACACCTTC.

The rearrangement joins TRBV2 to TRBJ1-2, with 7 bases aligning to TRBD1. The CDR3 totals 15 residues. Germline-derived CDR1 and CDR2 are SNHLY and FYNNEI. J lost 0 bases, V lost 4 bases, and 5 bases had no gene match. The CDR3 nucleotides are TGTGCCAGCAGTGTTATACAGGGGCCTAACTATGGCTACACCTTC. This encodes CASSVIQGPNYGYTF.

The chain carries TRBV19 and TRBJ1-1; tentatively, D is TRBD1 (6 bases). From germline, CDR1 is LNHDA and CDR2 SQIVND (reference sequence). The CDR3 length is 19 residues. Trimming removed 7 bases at V and 0 bases at J, with 27 bases between. Here the CDR3 reads CASKKDSGQHPPLNTEAFF. The CDR3 nucleotides read TGTGCCAGTAAAAAGGACTCCGGACAGCACCCACCTTTGAACACTGAAGCTTTCTTT.

This clone was found a few times. The chain uses TRBV10-3 and TRBJ2-7; 8 bases map to TRBD1. This CDR3 contains 14 residues. The V gene end was trimmed by 5 bases and the J gene end by 4 bases; junction bases not matched to a gene: 7. Germline V CDR1 and CDR2: ENHRY, SYGVKD. Here the CDR3 DNA reads TGTGCCATCAGTCCGGGACAGGCGGGATACGAGCAGTACTTC. Protein: CAISPGQAGYEQYF.

The chain couples TRBV29-1 to TRBJ1-2; D is perhaps TRBD1 (5 bases). Germline CDR1 is SQVTM and CDR2 is ANQGSEA. The CDR3 runs to 13 residues. Trimming removed 2 bases from V and 2 bases from J, with 9 bases in between. The CDR3 protein is CSVENRGNYGYTF. Here the CDR3 DNA reads TGCAGCGTTGAAAATCGGGGGAACTATGGCTACACCTTC.

The chain recombines TRBV24-1 with TRBJ1-4; tentatively, D is TRBD1 (5 bases). This CDR3 comprises 14 residues. Deletions cut 9 bases from V and 0 bases from J, with 10 bases between. Germline lookup yields CDR1 KGHDR and CDR2 SFDVKD. CDR3: CATSSGATNEKLFF. The CDR3 region has the DNA TGTGCCACCTCATCGGGGGCAACTAATGAAAAACTGTTTTTT.

This clone was observed once. An end of the junction differs from the germline gene, which may be a read error. The chain recombines TRBV11-3 with TRBJ2-1, with TRBD2 matching 7 bases. CDR3 length: 16 amino acids. Per germline, CDR1 SGHNT and CDR2 YENEEA. The CDR3 reads CAGRRSSGTFFDEQFF. CDR3 nucleotide sequence: TGTGCCGGCAGGAGGTCTAGCGGAACCTTCTTCGATGAGCAGTTCTTC.

The chain uses TRBV3-1 (or the pseudogene TRBV3-2) and TRBJ1-3, with D perhaps matching TRBD1 (6 bases). This CDR3 is 14 amino acids long. Trimming cost V 4 bases and J 0 bases, with 7 bases left between them. The germline gives CDR1 LGHDT, CDR2 YNNKEL (reference sequence). CDR3 amino acids: CASSRQVSGNTIYF. In nucleotides, the CDR3 is TGTGCCAGCAGCCGACAGGTCTCTGGAAACACCATATATTTT.

The chain links TRBV6-1 to TRBJ1-2; D perhaps matches TRBD1 (5 bases). CDR1 and CDR2 (germline): MNHNS, SASEGT. Trimming cost V 3 bases and J 6 bases, with 17 bases left between them. This CDR3 spans 15 amino acids. In DNA, the CDR3 is TGTGCCAGCAGTGACCCCCACCAAGGGGCCGATGGCTACACCTTC. It codes for CASSDPHQGADGYTF.

Here the CDR3 DNA reads TGTGCCAGTGCTCAGGGGAACACCGGGGAGCTGTTTTTT. This encodes CASAQGNTGELFF. The V call is TRBV7-3, the J call TRBJ2-2, with a possible D match to TRBD1 (5 bases). The V gene lost 9 bases and the J gene lost 1 base, with 9 bases spanning the gap. Germline V gene data show CDR1 as SGHTA and CDR2 as FQGTGA. The CDR3 spans 13 residues.

The chain joins TRBV19 to TRBJ2-2; D may be TRBD2 (6 bases). CDR1 LNHDA and CDR2 SQIVND come from the germline V gene (reference sequence). The CDR3 consists of 16 residues. Deletions cut 3 bases from V and 7 bases from J, with 18 bases between. CDR3 sequence (DNA): TGTGCCAGTAGTATTTCGGGAGCCGGCTCCGTCGGGGAGCTGTTTTTT. Its translation is CASSISGAGSVGELFF.

This clone turned up a few times. This chain connects TRBV12-3 or TRBV12-4 to TRBJ1-2, with TRBD1 as a possible D gene (6 bases). This CDR3 spans 13 amino acids. V was clipped by 6 bases and J by 8 bases, with 16 bases between them. This CDR3 is CASSQRDRSGYTF. In nucleotides, the CDR3 is TGTGCCAGCAGCCAACGTGACAGGTCCGGCTACACCTTC.

In its sample, this clone was seen a few times. The CDR3 reads CATSRDSGGNEKLFF. In DNA form, the CDR3 reads TGTGCCACCAGCAGAGATTCAGGGGGAAATGAAAAACTGTTTTTT. V is TRBV15 and J is TRBJ1-4, with 7 nucleotides matching TRBD1. The length of the CDR3 is 15 residues. The germline V gene has CDR1 LNHNV and CDR2 YYDKDF (reference sequence). V shed 0 bases and J 5 bases; nucleotides not matched to a gene: 3.

The V and J genes are TRBV3-1 (or the pseudogene TRBV3-2) and TRBJ1-2; D gene ambiguous. CDR1 LGHDT and CDR2 YNNKEL come from the germline V gene (reference sequence). The CDR3 runs to 16 residues. V gave up 1 base and J gave up 2 bases, with 14 bases separating them. In nucleotides, the CDR3 is TGTGCCAGCAGCCAAGGATTAGGCATCGGGAACTATGGCTACACCTTC. This encodes CASSQGLGIGNYGYTF.

Only one count was recorded for this clone. The rearrangement links TRBV29-1 to TRBJ2-1, with 8 bases fitting TRBD1. V dropped 7 bases and J dropped 3; count of bases not matched to a gene: 5. The germline V gene has CDR1 SQVTM and CDR2 ANQGSEA. The CDR3 is made up of 13 amino acids. CDR3 sequence: CSAAGQGYNEQFF. Written as DNA, the CDR3 is TGCAGCGCCGCCGGACAGGGCTACAATGAGCAGTTCTTC.

This clone was seen only a few times. The rearrangement joins TRBV7-8 to TRBJ2-1, with TRBD2 identical over 9 bases. With V trimmed by 10 bases and J by 2 bases, 9 bases remained unmatched. The CDR3 totals 15 residues. CDR1 and CDR2 (germline): SGHVS, FQNEAQ. CDR3 sequence reads: CATEVVAGAYNEQFF. The CDR3 DNA follows: TGTGCCACCGAGGTGGTAGCGGGAGCCTACAATGAGCAGTTCTTC.

The J gene is TRBJ2-4, the V gene TRBV6-5; TRBD1 matches at 9 bases. The CDR3 runs to 14 residues. Germline CDR1 is MNHEY and CDR2 is SVGAGI. J gave up 6 bases and V 4 bases, and 4 bases lay outside the gene matches. The CDR3 coding sequence is TGTGCCAGCAGTTCCAGACAGGGGGGAAACATTCAGTACTTC. As protein: CASSSRQGGNIQYF.